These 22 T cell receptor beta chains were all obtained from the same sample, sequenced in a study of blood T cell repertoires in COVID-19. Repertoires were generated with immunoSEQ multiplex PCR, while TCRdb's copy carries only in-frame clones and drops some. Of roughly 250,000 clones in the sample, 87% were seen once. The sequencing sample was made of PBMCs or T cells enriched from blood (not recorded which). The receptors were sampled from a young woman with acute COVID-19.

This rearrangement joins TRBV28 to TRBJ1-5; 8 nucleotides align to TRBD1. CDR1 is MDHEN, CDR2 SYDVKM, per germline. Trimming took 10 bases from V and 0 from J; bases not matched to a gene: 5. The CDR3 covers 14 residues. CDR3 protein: CAIQGAYSNQPQHF. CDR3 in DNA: TGTGCCATCCAGGGGGCGTATAGCAATCAGCCCCAGCATTTT.

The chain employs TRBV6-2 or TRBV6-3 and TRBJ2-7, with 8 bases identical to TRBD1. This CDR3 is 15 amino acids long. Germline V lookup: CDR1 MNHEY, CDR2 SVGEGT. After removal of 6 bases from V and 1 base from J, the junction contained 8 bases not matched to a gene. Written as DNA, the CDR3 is TGTGCCAGCAGCCCCGTGACAGGGGCGTCCTACGAGCAGTACTTC. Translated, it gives CASSPVTGASYEQYF.

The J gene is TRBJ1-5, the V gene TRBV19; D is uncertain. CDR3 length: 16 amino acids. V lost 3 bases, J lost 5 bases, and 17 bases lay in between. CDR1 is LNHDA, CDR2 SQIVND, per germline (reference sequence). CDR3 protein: CASSIVGGRVDQPQHF. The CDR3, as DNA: TGTGCCAGTAGTATCGTTGGAGGAAGGGTAGATCAGCCCCAGCATTTT.

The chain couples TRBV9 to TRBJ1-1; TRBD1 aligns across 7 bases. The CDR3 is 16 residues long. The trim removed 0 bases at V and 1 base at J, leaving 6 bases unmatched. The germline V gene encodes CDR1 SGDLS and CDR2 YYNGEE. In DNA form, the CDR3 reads TGTGCCAGCAGCGTAGGGGACAGCTATAAGAACACTGAAGCTTTCTTT. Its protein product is CASSVGDSYKNTEAFF.

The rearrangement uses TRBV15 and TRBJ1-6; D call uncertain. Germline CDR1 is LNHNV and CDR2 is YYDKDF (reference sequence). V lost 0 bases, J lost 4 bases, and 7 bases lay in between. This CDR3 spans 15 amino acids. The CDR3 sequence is CATSRDRQYNSPLHF. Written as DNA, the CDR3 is TGTGCCACCAGCAGAGATCGACAATATAATTCACCCCTCCACTTT.

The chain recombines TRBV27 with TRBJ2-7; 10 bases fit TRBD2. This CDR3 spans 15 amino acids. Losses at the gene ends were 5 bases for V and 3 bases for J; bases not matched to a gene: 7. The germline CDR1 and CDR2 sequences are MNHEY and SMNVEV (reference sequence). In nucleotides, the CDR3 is TGTGCCAGCAGTCCTAGCGGGGGCCTATACTACGAGCAGTACTTC. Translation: CASSPSGGLYYEQYF.

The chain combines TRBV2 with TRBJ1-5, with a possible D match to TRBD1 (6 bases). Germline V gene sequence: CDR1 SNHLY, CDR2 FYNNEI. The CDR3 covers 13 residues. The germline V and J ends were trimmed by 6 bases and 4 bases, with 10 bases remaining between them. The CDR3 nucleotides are TGTGCCAGCAGAAGGACAGAGAATCAGCCCCAGCATTTT. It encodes CASRRTENQPQHF. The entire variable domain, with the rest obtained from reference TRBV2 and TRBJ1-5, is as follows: EPEVTQTPSHQVTQMGQEVILRCVPISNHLYFYWYRQILGQKVEFLVSFYNNEISEKSEIFDDQFSVERPDGSNFTLKIRSTKLEDSAMYFCASRRTENQPQHFGDGTRLSIL.

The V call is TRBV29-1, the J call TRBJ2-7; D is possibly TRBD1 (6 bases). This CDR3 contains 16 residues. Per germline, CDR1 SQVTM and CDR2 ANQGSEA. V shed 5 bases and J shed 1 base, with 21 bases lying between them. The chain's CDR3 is CSVRPNTGKSSYEQYF. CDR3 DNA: TGCAGCGTTCGCCCTAATACAGGGAAATCTTCCTACGAGCAGTACTTC.

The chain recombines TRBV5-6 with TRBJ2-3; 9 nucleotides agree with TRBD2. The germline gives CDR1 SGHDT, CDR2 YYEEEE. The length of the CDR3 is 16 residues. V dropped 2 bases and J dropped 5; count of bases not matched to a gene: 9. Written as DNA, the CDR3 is TGTGCCAGCAGCTTCGTAGCGGGAGAGAAGGTAGATACGCAGTATTTT. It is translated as CASSFVAGEKVDTQYF.

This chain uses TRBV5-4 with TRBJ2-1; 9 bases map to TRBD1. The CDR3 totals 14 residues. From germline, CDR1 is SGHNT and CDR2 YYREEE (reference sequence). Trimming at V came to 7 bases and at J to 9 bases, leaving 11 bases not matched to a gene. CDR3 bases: TGTGCCAGCCGGGACAGGGAAACGAGGAGTGAGCAGTTCTTC. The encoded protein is CASRDRETRSEQFF.

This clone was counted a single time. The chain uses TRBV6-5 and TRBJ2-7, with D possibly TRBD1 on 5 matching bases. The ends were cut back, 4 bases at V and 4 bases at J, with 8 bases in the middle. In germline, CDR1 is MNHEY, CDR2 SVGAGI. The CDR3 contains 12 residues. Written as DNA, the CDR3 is TGTGCCAGCAGTTCTCAGGGTTACGAGCAGTACTTC. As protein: CASSSQGYEQYF.

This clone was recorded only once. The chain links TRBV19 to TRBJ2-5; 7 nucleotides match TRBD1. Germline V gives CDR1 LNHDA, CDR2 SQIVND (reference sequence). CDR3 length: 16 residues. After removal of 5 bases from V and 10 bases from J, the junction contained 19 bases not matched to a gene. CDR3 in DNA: TGTGCCAGTAGTCCCCTCCAGGGGGACGGAGCTATGGGCCAGTACTTC. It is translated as CASSPLQGDGAMGQYF.

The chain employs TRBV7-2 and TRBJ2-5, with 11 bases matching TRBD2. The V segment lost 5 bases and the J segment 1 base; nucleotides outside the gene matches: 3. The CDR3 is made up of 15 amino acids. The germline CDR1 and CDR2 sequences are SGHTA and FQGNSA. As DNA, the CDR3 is TGTGCCAGCAGCCGTGGACTAGCGGGCCAAGAGACCCAGTACTTC. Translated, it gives CASSRGLAGQETQYF.

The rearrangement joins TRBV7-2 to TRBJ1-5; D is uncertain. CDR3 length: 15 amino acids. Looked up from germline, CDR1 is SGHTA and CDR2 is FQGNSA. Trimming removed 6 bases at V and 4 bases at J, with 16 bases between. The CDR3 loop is CASSSPGFENQPQHF. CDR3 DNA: TGTGCCAGCAGTTCTCCGGGTTTTGAAAATCAGCCCCAGCATTTT.

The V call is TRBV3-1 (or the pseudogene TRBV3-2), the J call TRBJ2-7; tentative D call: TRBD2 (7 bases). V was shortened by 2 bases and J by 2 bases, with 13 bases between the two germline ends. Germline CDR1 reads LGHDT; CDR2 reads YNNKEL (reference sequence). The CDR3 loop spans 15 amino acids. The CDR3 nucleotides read TGTGCCAGCAGCCAATTTGGGGGGGCCCCCTACGAGCAGTACTTC. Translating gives CASSQFGGAPYEQYF.

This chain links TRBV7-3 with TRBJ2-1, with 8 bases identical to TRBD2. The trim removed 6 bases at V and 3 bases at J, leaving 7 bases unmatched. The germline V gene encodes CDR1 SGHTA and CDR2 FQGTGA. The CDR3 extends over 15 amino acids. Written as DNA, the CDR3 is TGTGCCAGCAGTCCCGGGACTAGGGTCTACAATGAGCAGTTCTTC. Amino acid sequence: CASSPGTRVYNEQFF.

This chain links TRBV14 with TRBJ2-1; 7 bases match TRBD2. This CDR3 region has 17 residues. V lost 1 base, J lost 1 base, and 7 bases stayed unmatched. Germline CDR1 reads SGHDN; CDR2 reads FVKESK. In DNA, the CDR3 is TGTGCCAGCAGCCAAGCTCGGGGGGTATTGTCCTACAATGAGCAGTTCTTC. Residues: CASSQARGVLSYNEQFF.

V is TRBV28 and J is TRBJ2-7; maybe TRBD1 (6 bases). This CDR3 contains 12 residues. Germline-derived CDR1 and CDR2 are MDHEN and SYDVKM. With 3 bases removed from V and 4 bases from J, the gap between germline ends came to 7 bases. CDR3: CASSLGAYEQYF. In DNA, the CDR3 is TGTGCCAGCAGTTTGGGGGCTTACGAGCAGTACTTC.

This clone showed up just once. The CDR3 is CASSRNDRGGEKLFF. The CDR3 DNA reads TGTGCCAGCAGTAGGAACGACAGGGGTGGGGAAAAACTGTTTTTT. The V and J genes are TRBV2 and TRBJ1-4; 8 bases line up with TRBD1. CDR1 is SNHLY, CDR2 FYNNEI, per germline. The junction had 10 bases not matched to a gene; V was cut back by 5 bases and J by 8 bases. The CDR3 covers 15 residues.

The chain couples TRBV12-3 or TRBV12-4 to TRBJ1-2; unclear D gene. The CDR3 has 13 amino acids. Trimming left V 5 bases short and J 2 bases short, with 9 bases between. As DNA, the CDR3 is TGTGCCAGCAGTACGGGGTCAAACTATGGCTACACCTTC. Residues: CASSTGSNYGYTF.

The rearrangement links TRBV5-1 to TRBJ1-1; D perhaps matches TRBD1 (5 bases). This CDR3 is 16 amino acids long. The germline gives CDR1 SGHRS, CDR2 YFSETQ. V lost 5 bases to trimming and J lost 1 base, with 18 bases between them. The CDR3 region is CASRHGGAVENTEAFF. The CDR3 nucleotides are TGCGCCAGCAGACATGGCGGGGCAGTGGAGAACACTGAAGCTTTCTTT.

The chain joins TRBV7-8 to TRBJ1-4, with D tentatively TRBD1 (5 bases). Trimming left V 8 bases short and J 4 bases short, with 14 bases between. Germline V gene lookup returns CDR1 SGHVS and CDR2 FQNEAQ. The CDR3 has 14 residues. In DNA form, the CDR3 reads TGTGCCAGCCGGGGCGGGGGTGGTAATGAAAAACTGTTTTTT. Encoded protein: CASRGGGGNEKLFF.